This T cell receptor beta chain was captured by sequencing in a study of OX40 agonist ivuxolimab in advanced cancers. Germline CDR1 is LGHNA and CDR2 is YSLEER. This CDR3 contains 17 residues. With V trimmed by 4 bases and J by 0 bases, 2 bases remained unmatched. The repertoire was sequenced with immunoSEQ multiplex PCR; TCRdb's copy has only in-frame clones and lacks some. The sample has tens of thousands of clones, just under 95% seen once; the top ten hold 9.5% to 12%. Findings and limits, study-wide: Still undetermined is the antigen specificity of the expanded peripheral T cells. Among the lowest peripheral clonal expansion occurred in 0.1-3.0 mg/kg partial responders. CD4+ and CD8+ blood T cells expanded clonally by week 6 at 0.1 to 3.0 mg/kg. On average, CD8+ T cells had more expanded clones than CD4+.

This clone was detected once. Its matching antigen is unknown. The sample here was CD4+ or CD8+ T cells sorted from blood, taken in a trial of the OX40 agonist ivuxolimab. This sequence originates from an adult with an advanced solid tumor such as melanoma, head and neck, liver or kidney cancer. V and J are TRBV4-3 and TRBJ2-6, with 11 bases matching TRBD2. CDR3 nucleotides: TGCGCCAGCAGCCGAGGACTAGCGGGCTCTGGGGCCAACGTCCTGACTTTC. It yields the protein CASSRGLAGSGANVLTF.